This T cell receptor (beta chain) originates from a study of cytomegalovirus exposure and HLA in healthy donors. This clone was observed once. The PCR had 60 Vbeta and 13 Jbeta primers. Using immunoSEQ multiplex PCR, the repertoire was profiled, and TCRdb retains in-frame clones only, with some absent. The profile shows 130,000 or so clones, around 72% of them singletons. V lost 2 bases, J lost 3 bases, and 3 bases stayed unmatched. The V gene's germline CDR1 is MGHRA and CDR2 YSYEKL. This CDR3 comprises 14 residues. The sequenced material came from PBMCs. The chain links TRBV4-1 to TRBJ2-7, with 8 nucleotides matching TRBD1. The receptor was isolated from a woman between 50 and 59 years old in good health and CMV-seropositive. The CDR3 here is CASSQQQGGYEQYF. The DNA of the CDR3 is TGCGCCAGCAGCCAACAACAGGGGGGCTACGAGCAGTACTTC.